This T cell receptor beta chain emerged from a study of regulatory T cells in long-lasting Graves disease. Specified time point: persistent/refractory GD, antithyroid drugs over 5 years with positive TRAb. PBMC RNA was the source of the TCR library. Building of the TCR beta libraries involved iRepertoire HTBI primers and Arm-PCR of CDR3 regions. MiXCR was run by TCRdb on the multiplex PCR reads, yielding one entry per CDR3 protein. The sample records roughly 450,000 distinct CDR3 sequences, around 20% being singletons. With respect to this clonotype: Its antigen is not identified.

Regarding the study as a whole: Relative to newly diagnosed Graves' patients, persistent ones had lower TCR diversity.

The specimen comprised peripheral blood mononuclear cells (PBMCs), sampled when the disease was refractory, from a patient treated with antithyroid drugs. The TCR originated in a female donor with Graves disease.

For the CDR3, the DNA is TGTGCCAGCAGTAAACTGGTAGGTGAGCAGTTCTTC. Protein product: CASSKLVGEQFF. The chain couples TRBV27 to TRBJ2-1; D remains ambiguous. V lost 5 bases, J lost 9 bases, and 11 bases lay in between. Germline V CDR1 and CDR2: MNHEY, SMNVEV (reference sequence). This CDR3 has 12 amino acids.